This T cell receptor beta chain was identified during a study of early T cells in non-severe SARS-CoV-2 infection (dated by TCRdb to the early 2020s). As for the study more broadly: Because TCR sequencing relied on bulk RNA taken from unsorted whole blood, pairing of alpha and beta chains was not possible. Overall study results and their limits: Matching against VDJdb was skewed toward anti-spike CD8 responses, likely underestimated virus-specific expansions, and missed private and CD4 specificities.

Set within a cohort of healthcare workers in London, UK, this nested case-control study involved weekly PCR testing of nasopharyngeal swabs along with blood sampling. Healthcare workers were recruited between 23 and 31 March 2020, during the week of the UK lockdown, and were followed weekly for up to roughly 15 weeks. Sequences KGHSH (CDR1) and LQKENI (CDR2) are obtained from the germline V gene. V is clipped by 8 bases and J by 5 bases, and the sequence between their germline boundaries is 25 bases long. The cysteine opens and the phenylalanine closes a CDR3 of 17 amino acids. Only CDR3 DNA remains: 51 bases, in frame from the first base. Libraries were built with 5' RACE. Instrument used: NextSeq 500. In the TCR library protocol, unique molecular identifiers were attached to individual cDNA molecules to correct for PCR bias and sequencing error. Sequencing covered both TCR alpha and beta chains, and within each sample the abundances of alpha and beta sequences were tightly co-correlated. The study's processing was this. V gene, J gene and CDR3 annotation of TCR sequences was performed with Decombinator V4. Expanded TCRs were defined as changing significantly between any two time points under a Poisson model with p below 0.0001. Abundances of TCRs were expressed as counts per million after normalisation to the total number of TCRs sequenced in each sample. MAIT TCRs were defined by TRAV1-2 paired with TRAJ12, TRAJ20 or TRAJ33, and iNKT TCRs by TRAV10 paired with TRAJ18. VDJdb, accessed 1 November 2021, was searched for CMV, EBV and SARS-CoV-2 annotated TCRs, with TCRs annotated for multiple antigens excluded. TCRdb cleaned the public reads at Q25 with fastp, built clones with MiXCR and kept in-frame beta chains. Each record represents a unique CDR3 protein, reported with the most common genes and DNA among its rows. The V and J calls here are based on TCRdb, not the publication. Present in this sample are nearly 55,000 distinct CDR3 sequences, about 7.7% of which were seen just once. Under 12% of the sample belongs to the ten largest clones.

This clonotype appeared a few times. Its antigen remains undetermined. It has no much larger one-base neighbor in the sample; base qualities were not kept. The source material was whole blood, sampled at baseline. The sequence links TRBV18 to TRBJ2-1, with no confident D gene call. This sequence was found in an adult who was a healthcare worker with PCR-confirmed SARS-CoV-2 infection or an uninfected control (not recorded which). The nucleotide sequence is given as TGTGCCAGCCGACCCTCTTGGCGACTCAGAAATAACAATGAGCAGTTCTTC. This encodes CASRPSWRLRNNNEQFF.